Below, one T cell receptor beta chain is given with its context. This sample was included in a study of Tregs in tolerant kidney transplant recipients. Data came from immunoSEQ multiplex PCR; TCRdb stores just in-frame clones and leaves some out. The data hold about 110,000 clones, with almost 90% observed a single time. This sequence originates from a human donor who received a combined kidney and bone marrow transplant. This sample comprised CD4+ T cells from blood, obtained before the transplant.

CDR3 region: CASSRQYSNQPQHF. In DNA form, the CDR3 reads TGTGCCAGCAGTAGACAGTATAGCAATCAGCCCCAGCATTTT. The genes are TRBV6-5 and TRBJ1-5; tentative D call: TRBD1 (5 bases). V was clipped by 5 bases and J by 0 bases, with 8 bases between them. This CDR3 region has 14 residues. Germline CDR1 reads MNHEY; CDR2 reads SVGAGI.